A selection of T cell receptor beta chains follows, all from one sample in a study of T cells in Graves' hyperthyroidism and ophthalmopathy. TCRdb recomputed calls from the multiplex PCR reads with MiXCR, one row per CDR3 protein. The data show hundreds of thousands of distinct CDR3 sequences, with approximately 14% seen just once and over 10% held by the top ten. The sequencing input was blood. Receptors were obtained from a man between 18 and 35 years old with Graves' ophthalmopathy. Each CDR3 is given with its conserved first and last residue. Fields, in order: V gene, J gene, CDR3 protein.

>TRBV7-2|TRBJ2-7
CASSALAGLYEQYF
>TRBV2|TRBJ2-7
CASRGGPPSYEQYF
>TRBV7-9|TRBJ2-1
CATGSSSYNEQFF
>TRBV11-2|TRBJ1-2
CASSPRGRDGYTF
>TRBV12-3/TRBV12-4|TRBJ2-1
CASSFSPNNEQFF
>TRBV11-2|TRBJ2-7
CASSQNTGTYEQYF
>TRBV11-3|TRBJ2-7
CASSGGTGGPHEQYF
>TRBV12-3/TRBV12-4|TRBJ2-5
CASSLALTRWETQYF
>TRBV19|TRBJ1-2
CASSITRSYNYGYTF
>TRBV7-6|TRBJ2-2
CASSFSSGKTGELFF
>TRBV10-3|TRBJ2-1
CAIRTSGYNEQFF
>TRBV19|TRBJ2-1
CASSKGLASSNEQFF
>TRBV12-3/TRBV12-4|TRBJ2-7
CASSSPGQTYEQYF
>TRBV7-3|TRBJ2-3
CASSSRITDTQYF
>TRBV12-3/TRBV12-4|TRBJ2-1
CASSLAGSYNEQFF
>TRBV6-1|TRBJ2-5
CASMAGGLAGQETQYF
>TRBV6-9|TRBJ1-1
CASSYSGSFDTEAFF
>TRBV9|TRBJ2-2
CASSVENTGELFF
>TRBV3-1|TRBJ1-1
CASSQESWAPTEAFF
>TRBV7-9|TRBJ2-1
CASSILREVGNEQFF
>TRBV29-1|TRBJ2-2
CSVGRAEGGELFF
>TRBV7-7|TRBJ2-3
CASSLVYSGKGDTQYF
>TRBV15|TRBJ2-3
CATSRDTSGSGGLTDTQYF
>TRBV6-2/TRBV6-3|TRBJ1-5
CASSYLARLSNQPQHF
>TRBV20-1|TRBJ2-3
CSAAGLAGVTDTQYF
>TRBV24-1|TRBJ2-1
CATGGGLLKGEQFF
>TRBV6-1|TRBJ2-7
CASWAGPGEQYF
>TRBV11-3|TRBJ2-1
CASSTLSLAGPYNEQFF
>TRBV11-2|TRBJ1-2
CASSLEDRVDGYTF
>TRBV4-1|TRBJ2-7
CASSQVVGRQRPGHEQYF
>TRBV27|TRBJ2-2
CASSRTGGPGTGELFF
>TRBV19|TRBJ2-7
CASSREVLYEQYF
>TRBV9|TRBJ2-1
CASSVAGSYNEQFF
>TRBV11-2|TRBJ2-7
CASSPGWGSSGEQYF
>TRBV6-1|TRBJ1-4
CASRSPGTGAEKLFF
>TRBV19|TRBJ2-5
CASGGTGTETQYF
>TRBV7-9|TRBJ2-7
CASRGDSGYYEQYF
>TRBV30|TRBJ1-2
CACPTGSRGYTF
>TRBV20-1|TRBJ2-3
CSARDRREGTDTQYF
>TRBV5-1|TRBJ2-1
CASSRDRVLNEQFF
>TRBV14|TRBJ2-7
CASSQAPGQGYEQYF
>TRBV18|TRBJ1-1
CASSPSSGKNTEAFF
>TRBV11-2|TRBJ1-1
CASSRDRVKKAFF
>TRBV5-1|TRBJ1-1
CASRLGTGGDTEAFF
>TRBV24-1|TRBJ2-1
CATSDRKGLAGSNEQFF
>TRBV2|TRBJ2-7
CASSGTSGFYEQYF
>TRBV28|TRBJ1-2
CASSLTAPGQGNYGYTF
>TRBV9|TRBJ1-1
CASSVAGSPNTEAFF
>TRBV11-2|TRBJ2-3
CASSVRQGWADTQYF
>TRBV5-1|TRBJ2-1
CASSPASPYNEQFF
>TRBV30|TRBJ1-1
CAWNRAGRYTEAFF
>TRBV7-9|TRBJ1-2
CASSFLGWDNYGYTF
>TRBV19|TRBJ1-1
CASSINSENTEAFF
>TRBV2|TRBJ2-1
CASSRAANYNEQFF
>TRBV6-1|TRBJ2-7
CASSSPGTGVREQYF
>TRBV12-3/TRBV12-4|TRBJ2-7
CASKARFSSYEQYF
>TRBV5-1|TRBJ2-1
CASTPRIDGIVPNEQFF
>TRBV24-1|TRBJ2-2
CATRAGGEETGELFF
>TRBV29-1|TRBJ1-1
CSVAGQMNTEAFF
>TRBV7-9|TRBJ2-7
CASSLWAEQYF